This T cell receptor (beta chain) was captured in a study of blood T cell repertoires in COVID-19. The overall study: Samples taken during acute and convalescent COVID-19 were collected in the United States, Italy and Spain. In each case, the material was cDNA or gDNA derived from T cells, B-cell-depleted T cells, or PBMCs.

The germline gives CDR1 SGDLS, CDR2 YYNGEE. The V gene lost 0 bases and the J gene lost 4 bases, with 14 bases spanning the gap. The CDR3 has 16 amino acids. As originally analysed: Quantification of nucleated cells was approximated via reference gene primer amplification. Sequenced by immunoSEQ multiplex PCR; TCRdb stores in-frame clones only, minus some. The D gene and trimming were derived from the DNA, and the V and J assignments and clone size from that table. The sample has around 220,000 clones, approximately 90% seen once. This TCR came from a woman in her forties who had recovered from COVID-19. This chain uses TRBV9 with TRBJ2-1, with D possibly being TRBD2 (6 bases). Sample: peripheral blood. CDR3 DNA: TGTGCCAGCAGCGTAGTTGGCGGGATCGGGTACAATGAGCAGTTCTTC. Its translation is CASSVVGGIGYNEQFF.